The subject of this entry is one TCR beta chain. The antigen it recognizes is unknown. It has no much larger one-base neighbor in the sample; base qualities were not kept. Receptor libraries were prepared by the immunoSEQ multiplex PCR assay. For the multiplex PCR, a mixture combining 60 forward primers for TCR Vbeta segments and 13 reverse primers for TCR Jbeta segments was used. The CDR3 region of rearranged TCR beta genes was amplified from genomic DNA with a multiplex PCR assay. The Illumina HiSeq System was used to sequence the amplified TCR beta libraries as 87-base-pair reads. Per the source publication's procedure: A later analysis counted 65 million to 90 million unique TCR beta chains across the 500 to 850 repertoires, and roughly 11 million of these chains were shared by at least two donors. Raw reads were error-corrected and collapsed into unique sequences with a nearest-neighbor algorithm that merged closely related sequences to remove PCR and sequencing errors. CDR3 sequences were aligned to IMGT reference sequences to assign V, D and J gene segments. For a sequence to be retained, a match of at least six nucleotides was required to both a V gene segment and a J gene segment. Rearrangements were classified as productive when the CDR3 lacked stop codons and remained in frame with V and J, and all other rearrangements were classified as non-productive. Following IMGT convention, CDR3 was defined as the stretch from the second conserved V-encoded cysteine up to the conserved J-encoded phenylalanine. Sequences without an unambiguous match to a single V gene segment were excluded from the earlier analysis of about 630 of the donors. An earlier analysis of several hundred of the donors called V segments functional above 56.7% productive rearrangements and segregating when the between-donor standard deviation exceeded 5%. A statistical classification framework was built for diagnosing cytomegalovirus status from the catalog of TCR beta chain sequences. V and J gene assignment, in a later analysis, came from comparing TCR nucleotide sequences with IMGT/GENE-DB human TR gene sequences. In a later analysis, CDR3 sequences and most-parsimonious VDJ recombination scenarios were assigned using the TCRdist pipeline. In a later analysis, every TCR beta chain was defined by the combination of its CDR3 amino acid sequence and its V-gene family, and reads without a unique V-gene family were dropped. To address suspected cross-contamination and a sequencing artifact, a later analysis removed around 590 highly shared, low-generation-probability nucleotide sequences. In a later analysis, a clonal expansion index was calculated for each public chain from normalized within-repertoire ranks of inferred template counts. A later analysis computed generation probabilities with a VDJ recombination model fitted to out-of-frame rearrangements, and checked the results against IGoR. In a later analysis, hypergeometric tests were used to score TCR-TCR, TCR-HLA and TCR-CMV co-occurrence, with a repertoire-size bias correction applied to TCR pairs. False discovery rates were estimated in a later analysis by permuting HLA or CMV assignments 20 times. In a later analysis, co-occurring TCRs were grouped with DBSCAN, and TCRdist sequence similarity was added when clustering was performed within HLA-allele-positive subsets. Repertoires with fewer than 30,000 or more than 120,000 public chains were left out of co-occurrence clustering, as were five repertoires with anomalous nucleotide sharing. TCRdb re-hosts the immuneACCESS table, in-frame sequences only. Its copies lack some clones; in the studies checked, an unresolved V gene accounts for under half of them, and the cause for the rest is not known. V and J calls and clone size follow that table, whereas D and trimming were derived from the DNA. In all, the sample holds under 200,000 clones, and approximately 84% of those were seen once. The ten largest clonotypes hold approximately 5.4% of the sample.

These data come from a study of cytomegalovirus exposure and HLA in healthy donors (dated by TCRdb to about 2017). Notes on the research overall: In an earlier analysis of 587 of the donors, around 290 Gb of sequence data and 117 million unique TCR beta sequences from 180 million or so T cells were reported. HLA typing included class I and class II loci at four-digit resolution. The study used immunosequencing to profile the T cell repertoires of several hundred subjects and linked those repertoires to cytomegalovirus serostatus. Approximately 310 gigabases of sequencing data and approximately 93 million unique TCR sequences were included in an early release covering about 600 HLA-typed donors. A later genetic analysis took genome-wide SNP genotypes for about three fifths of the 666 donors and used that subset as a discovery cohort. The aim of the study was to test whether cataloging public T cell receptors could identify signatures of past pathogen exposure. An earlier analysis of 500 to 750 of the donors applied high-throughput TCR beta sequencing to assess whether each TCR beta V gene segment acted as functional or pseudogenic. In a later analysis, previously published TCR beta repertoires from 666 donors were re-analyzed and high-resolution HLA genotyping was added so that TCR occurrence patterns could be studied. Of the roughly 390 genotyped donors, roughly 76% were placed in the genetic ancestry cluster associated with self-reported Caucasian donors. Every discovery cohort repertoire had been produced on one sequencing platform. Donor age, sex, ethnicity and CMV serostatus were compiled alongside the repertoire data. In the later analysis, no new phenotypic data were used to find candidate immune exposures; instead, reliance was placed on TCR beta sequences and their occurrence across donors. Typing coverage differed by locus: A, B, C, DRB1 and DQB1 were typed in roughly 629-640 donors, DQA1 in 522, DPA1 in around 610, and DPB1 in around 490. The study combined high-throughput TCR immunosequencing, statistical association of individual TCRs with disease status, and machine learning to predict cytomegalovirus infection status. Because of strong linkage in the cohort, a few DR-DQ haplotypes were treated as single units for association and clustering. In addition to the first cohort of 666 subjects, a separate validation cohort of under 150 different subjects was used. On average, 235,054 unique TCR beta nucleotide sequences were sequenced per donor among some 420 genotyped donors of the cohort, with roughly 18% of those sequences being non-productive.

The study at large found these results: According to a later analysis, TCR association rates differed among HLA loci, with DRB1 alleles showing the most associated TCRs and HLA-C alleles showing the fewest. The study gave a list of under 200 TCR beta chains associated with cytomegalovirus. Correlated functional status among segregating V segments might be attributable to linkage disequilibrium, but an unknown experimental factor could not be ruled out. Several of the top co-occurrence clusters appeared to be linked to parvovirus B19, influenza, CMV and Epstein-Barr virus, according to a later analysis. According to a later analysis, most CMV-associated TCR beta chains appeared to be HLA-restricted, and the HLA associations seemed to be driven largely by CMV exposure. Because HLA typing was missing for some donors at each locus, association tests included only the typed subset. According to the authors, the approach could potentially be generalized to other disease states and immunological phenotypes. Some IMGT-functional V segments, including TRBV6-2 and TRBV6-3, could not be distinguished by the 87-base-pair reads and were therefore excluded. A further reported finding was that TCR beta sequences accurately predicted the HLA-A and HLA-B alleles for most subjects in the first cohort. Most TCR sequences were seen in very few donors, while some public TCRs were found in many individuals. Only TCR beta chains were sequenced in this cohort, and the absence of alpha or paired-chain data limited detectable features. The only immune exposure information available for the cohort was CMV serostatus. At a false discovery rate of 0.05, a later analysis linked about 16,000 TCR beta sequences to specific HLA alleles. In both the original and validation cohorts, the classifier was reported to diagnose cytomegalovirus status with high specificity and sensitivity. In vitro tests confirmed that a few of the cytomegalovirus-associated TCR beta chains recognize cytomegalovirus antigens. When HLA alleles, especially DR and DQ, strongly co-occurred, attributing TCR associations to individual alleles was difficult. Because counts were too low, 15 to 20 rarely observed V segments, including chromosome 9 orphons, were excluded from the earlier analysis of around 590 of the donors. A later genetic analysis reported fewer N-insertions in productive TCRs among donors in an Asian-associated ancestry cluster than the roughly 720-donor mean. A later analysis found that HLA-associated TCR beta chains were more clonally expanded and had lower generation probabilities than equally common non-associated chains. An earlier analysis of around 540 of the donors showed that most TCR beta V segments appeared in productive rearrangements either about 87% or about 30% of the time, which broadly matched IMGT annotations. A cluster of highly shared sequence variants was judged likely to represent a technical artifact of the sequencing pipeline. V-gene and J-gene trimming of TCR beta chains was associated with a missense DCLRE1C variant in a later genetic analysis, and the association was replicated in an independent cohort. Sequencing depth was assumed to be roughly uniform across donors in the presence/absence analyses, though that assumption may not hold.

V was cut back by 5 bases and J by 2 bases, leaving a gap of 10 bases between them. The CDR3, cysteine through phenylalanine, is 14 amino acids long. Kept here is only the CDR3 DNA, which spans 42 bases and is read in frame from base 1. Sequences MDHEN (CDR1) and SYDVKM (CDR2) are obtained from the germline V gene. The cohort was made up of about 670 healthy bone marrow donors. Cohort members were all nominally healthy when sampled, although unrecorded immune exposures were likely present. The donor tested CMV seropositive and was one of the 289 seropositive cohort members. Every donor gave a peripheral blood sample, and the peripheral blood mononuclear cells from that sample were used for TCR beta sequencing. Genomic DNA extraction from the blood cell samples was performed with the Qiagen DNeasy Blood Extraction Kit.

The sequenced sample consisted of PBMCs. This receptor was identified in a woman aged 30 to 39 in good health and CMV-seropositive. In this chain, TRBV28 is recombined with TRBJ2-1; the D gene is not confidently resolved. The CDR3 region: CASSVGATYNEQFF. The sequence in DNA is TGTGCCAGCAGTGTCGGAGCAACCTACAATGAGCAGTTCTTC.